Presented here are 23 T cell receptor beta chains from one specimen sequenced in a study of immune evolution from preneoplasia to lung adenocarcinoma. Data came from immunoSEQ multiplex PCR; TCRdb stores just in-frame clones and leaves some out. The sample contains roughly 14,000 clones, approximately 78% of which appear only once. The specimen sequenced was FFPE minimally invasive lung adenocarcinoma tissue. These receptors all stem from a person between 70 and 80 years old with lung adenocarcinoma.

V gene TRBV5-1 combines with J gene TRBJ2-1; D gene uncertain. Germline V gives CDR1 SGHRS, CDR2 YFSETQ. The V and J ends lost 1 base and 10 bases respectively, with 9 bases between them. The CDR3 covers 12 residues. CDR3 protein: CASSLYDGEQFF. The CDR3 DNA is TGCGCCAGCAGCTTGTATGACGGCGAGCAGTTCTTC. The entire variable domain, with the rest obtained from reference TRBV5-1 and TRBJ2-1, is as follows: KAGVTQTPRYLIKTRGQQVTLSCSPISGHRSVSWYQQTPGQGLQFLFEYFSETQRNKGNFPGRFSGRQFSNSRSEMNVSTLELGDSALYLCASSLYDGEQFFGPGTRLTVL.

The V gene is TRBV29-1, the J gene TRBJ2-2; 7 positions match TRBD1. Germline CDR1 is SQVTM and CDR2 is ANQGSEA. The CDR3 loop spans 12 amino acids. DNA of the CDR3: TGCTGTGGGGACAGAAACACCGGGGAGCTGTTTTTT. Amino acid sequence: CCGDRNTGELFF.

Worth noting for this clone: The same CDR3 can be traced to other DNA sequences in this sample. V gene TRBV2 combines with J gene TRBJ1-2; D is perhaps TRBD1 (6 bases). The CDR3 sequence is 14 residues long. Germline V lookup: CDR1 SNHLY, CDR2 FYNNEI. V was shortened by 6 bases and J by 5 bases, with 16 bases between the two germline ends. As DNA, the CDR3 is TGTGCCAGCAGGGCGGACAGTCAGAGATATGGCTACACCTTC. Translated, it gives CASRADSQRYGYTF.

This clone came up a few times. This chain links TRBV19 with TRBJ2-2; the match to TRBD2 covers 9 bases. CDR1 is LNHDA, CDR2 SQIVND, per germline (reference sequence). CDR3 length: 15 residues. V dropped 5 bases and J dropped 4; count of bases not matched to a gene: 5. The CDR3, as DNA: TGTGCCAGTAGTTTCGGCGGGGGGGCCACCGGGGAGCTGTTTTTT. It codes for CASSFGGGATGELFF.

The V and J genes are TRBV5-4 and TRBJ2-5; D may be TRBD2 (5 bases). This CDR3 is 16 amino acids long. Looked up from germline, CDR1 is SGHNT and CDR2 is YYREEE (reference sequence). V shed 0 bases and J shed 3 bases, with 15 bases lying between them. The CDR3 nucleotides read TGTGCCAGCAGCTTGGACAGCGGAGATATAAAAGAGACCCAGTACTTC. Translated: CASSLDSGDIKETQYF.

The rearrangement joins TRBV28 to TRBJ1-1; TRBD1 matches 10 bases. V dropped 6 bases and J dropped 1; count of bases not matched to a gene: 11. CDR1 and CDR2 from the germline V gene are MDHEN and SYDVKM. CDR3 length: 17 amino acids. The CDR3 DNA follows: TGTGCCAGCAGGGGGGAAGGACAGGGGGATTGGAACACTGAAGCTTTCTTT. It translates to CASRGEGQGDWNTEAFF.

This clone is labeled medium-sized (0.01 to 0.1%). At one end the junction does not follow the germline gene, possibly because of a read error. The rearrangement joins TRBV7-7 to TRBJ2-3; either TRBD1 or TRBD2 may fit D (6 bases each). The CDR3 sequence is 13 residues long. Germline V gene lookup returns CDR1 SSHAT and CDR2 FNYEAQ (reference sequence). CDR3 bases: TGTGCTAGCAGCTCGGGGGCGGCAGATACGCAGTATTTT. Translation: CASSSGAADTQYF. Drawing the rest from reference TRBV7-7 and TRBJ2-3, the complete variable domain is GAGVSQSPRYKVTKRGQDVTLRCDPISSHATLYWYQQALGQGPEFLTYFNYEAQPDKSGLPSDRFSAERPEGSISTLTIQRTEQRDSAMYRCASSSGAADTQYFGPGTRLTVL.

This clone appeared a few times. The chain recombines TRBV7-9 with TRBJ1-4; possible D gene TRBD1, 6 bases. The CDR3 length is 14 residues. The V gene lost 6 bases and the J gene lost 0 bases, with 8 bases spanning the gap. Germline V gene lookup returns CDR1 SEHNR and CDR2 FQNEAQ (reference sequence). In DNA, the CDR3 is TGTGCCAGCAGGGACAGTTCAACTAATGAAAAACTGTTTTTT. Translated, it gives CASRDSSTNEKLFF.

The chain joins TRBV5-1 to TRBJ1-2; the match to TRBD1 covers 8 bases. Trimming removed 4 bases from V and 7 bases from J; junction bases left unmatched: 9. CDR1 is SGHRS and CDR2 is YFSETQ in the germline V gene. The CDR3 spans 14 residues. The DNA of the CDR3 is TGCGCCAGCAGCCGCGGGACAGGAGAAGTTGGCTACACCTTC. Translated: CASSRGTGEVGYTF.

V usage is TRBV2 and J usage is TRBJ2-3; 12 bases match TRBD2. This CDR3 comprises 13 residues. J was trimmed by 5 bases and V by 9 bases; bases with no gene match: 3. Looked up from germline, CDR1 is SNHLY and CDR2 is FYNNEI. The CDR3 region is CARGTSGLDTQYF. CDR3 sequence (DNA): TGTGCCAGGGGGACTAGCGGGTTAGATACGCAGTATTTT.

CDR3 nucleotide sequence: TGTGCCAGCAGTTTCGGGACAACTAGCAATCAGCCCCAGCATTTT. Its protein product is CASSFGTTSNQPQHF. This rearrangement joins TRBV2 to TRBJ1-5; possibly TRBD1 for D (6 bases). Germline CDR1 is SNHLY and CDR2 is FYNNEI. The CDR3 runs 15 residues. V was clipped by 5 bases and J by 0 bases, with 11 bases between them.

V usage is TRBV5-4 and J usage is TRBJ2-7, with 7 bases identical to TRBD2. After removal of 2 bases from V and 2 bases from J, the junction contained 7 bases not matched to a gene. The germline CDR1 and CDR2 sequences are SGHNT and YYREEE (reference sequence). The CDR3 is made up of 15 amino acids. The CDR3 spells CASSLWASGPYEQYF. In DNA, the CDR3 is TGTGCCAGCAGCTTATGGGCTAGCGGTCCCTACGAGCAGTACTTC.

CDR3: CASSQDATGVEKLFF. CDR3 DNA: TGCGCCAGCAGCCAAGACGCGACAGGGGTTGAAAAACTGTTTTTT. The V and J genes are TRBV4-1 and TRBJ1-4, with 8 bases fitting TRBD1. This CDR3 contains 15 residues. Germline CDR1 reads MGHRA; CDR2 reads YSYEKL. Unmatched junction bases numbered 4, after V lost 0 bases and J lost 7 bases.

The chain links TRBV27 to TRBJ1-5; D is ambiguous. Germline-derived CDR1 and CDR2 are MNHEY and SMNVEV (reference sequence). V was trimmed by 0 bases and J by 3 bases, leaving 6 bases between them. This CDR3 spans 14 amino acids. In nucleotides, the CDR3 is TGTGCCAGCAGTTTATCCCGGTCCAATCAGCCCCAGCATTTT. Amino acids: CASSLSRSNQPQHF.

The V gene is TRBV29-1, the J gene TRBJ2-7; TRBD2 might be the D (5 bases). Trimming took 2 bases from V and 6 from J, leaving 8 bases between them. The length of the CDR3 is 11 residues. Germline-derived CDR1 and CDR2 are SQVTM and ANQGSEA. The CDR3 nucleotides read TGCAGCGTTGAACTAGCTTTCGAGCAGTACTTC. This gives the protein CSVELAFEQYF.

CDR3 sequence reads: CSVVESEGTEAFF. DNA of the CDR3: TGCAGCGTTGTGGAGAGCGAGGGCACTGAAGCTTTCTTT. The chain links TRBV29-1 to TRBJ1-1; D gene unclear. V lost 4 bases, J lost 4 bases, and 13 bases lay in between. Germline CDR1 SQVTM, CDR2 ANQGSEA. This CDR3 has 13 residues.

Here the CDR3 DNA reads TGTGCCAGCACCAAAGGACAGGGGGCCGTCGGGGAGCTGTTTTTT. Protein sequence: CASTKGQGAVGELFF. J is TRBJ2-2 and V is TRBV6-6, with TRBD1 identical over 11 bases. Trimming cost V 7 bases and J 7 bases; bases outside gene matches: 8. The CDR3 has 15 amino acids. Germline V gene lookup returns CDR1 MNHNY and CDR2 SVGAGI (reference sequence).

The chain carries TRBV6-1 and TRBJ2-7, with D possibly being TRBD2 (5 bases). V was shortened by 4 bases and J by 0 bases, with 13 bases between the two germline ends. Germline-derived CDR1 and CDR2 are MNHNS and SASEGT. CDR3 size: 15 residues. In DNA form, the CDR3 reads TGTGCCAGCAGTGCGACGGACTGGGGCTCCTACGAGCAGTACTTC. Its translation: CASSATDWGSYEQYF.

This chain joins TRBV29-1 and TRBJ2-7; D is uncertain. The CDR3 totals 11 residues. Trimming pared 6 bases from V and 3 bases from J, leaving 9 bases between. The germline gives CDR1 SQVTM, CDR2 ANQGSEA. The CDR3 DNA reads as TGCAGCGTCTCGATAGTCTACGAGCAGTACTTC. Its protein is CSVSIVYEQYF.

The rearrangement joins TRBV5-5 to TRBJ2-7; D ambiguous. The V end lost 4 bases, the J end lost 3 bases, and 5 bases lay between the germline ends. The CDR3 is 11 amino acids. CDR1 is SGHKS, CDR2 YYEKEE, per germline (reference sequence). For the CDR3, the DNA is TGTGCCAGCAGCGAGAACTACGAGCAGTACTTC. Encoded protein: CASSENYEQYF.

The gene calls are TRBV19 and TRBJ2-3, with D perhaps matching TRBD2 (6 bases). Germline CDR1 and CDR2: LNHDA and SQIVND (reference sequence). Trimming removed 4 bases at V and 2 bases at J, with 10 bases between. This CDR3 is 14 amino acids long. The DNA of the CDR3 is TGTGCCAGTAGTAGCGGGACTCTCACAGATACGCAGTATTTT. As protein: CASSSGTLTDTQYF.

The rearrangement joins TRBV7-3 to TRBJ2-2; D is unresolved. The germline CDR1 and CDR2 sequences are SGHTA and FQGTGA. V was clipped by 0 bases and J by 4 bases, with 12 bases between them. This CDR3 region has 16 residues. The CDR3, as DNA: TGTGCCAGCAGCTTAACATCCAGCCGAGGCACCGGGGAGCTGTTTTTT. The encoded protein is CASSLTSSRGTGELFF. The complete variable domain, with remaining parts taken from reference TRBV7-3 and TRBJ2-2, reads GAGVSQTPSNKVTEKGKYVELRCDPISGHTALYWYRQSLGQGPEFLIYFQGTGAADDSGLPNDRFFAVRPEGSVSTLKIQRTERGDSAVYLCASSLTSSRGTGELFFGEGSRLTVL.

The chain recombines TRBV28 with TRBJ1-5; tentative D call: TRBD1 (5 bases). The V gene lost 4 bases and the J gene lost 3 bases, with 19 bases spanning the gap. The CDR3 is 17 residues long. Germline CDR1 and CDR2: MDHEN and SYDVKM. The DNA of the CDR3 is TGTGCCAGCAGTTCCCTGGGCGGGACCGCATACAATCAGCCCCAGCATTTT. It yields the protein CASSSLGGTAYNQPQHF. Full variable domain (rest looked up from reference TRBV28 and TRBJ1-5): DVKVTQSSRYLVKRTGEKVFLECVQDMDHENMFWYRQDPGLGLRLIYFSYDVKMKEKGDIPEGYSVSREKKERFSLILESASTNQTSMYLCASSSLGGTAYNQPQHFGDGTRLSIL.